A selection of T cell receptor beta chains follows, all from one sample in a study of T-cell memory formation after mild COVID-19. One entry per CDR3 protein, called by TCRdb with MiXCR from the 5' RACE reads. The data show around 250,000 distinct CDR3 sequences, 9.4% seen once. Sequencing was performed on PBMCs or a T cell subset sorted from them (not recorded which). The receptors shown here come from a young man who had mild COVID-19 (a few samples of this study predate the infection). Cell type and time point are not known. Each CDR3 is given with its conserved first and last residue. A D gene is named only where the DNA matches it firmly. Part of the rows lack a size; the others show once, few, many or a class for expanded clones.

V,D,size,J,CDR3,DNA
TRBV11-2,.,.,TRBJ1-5,CASSLEHGNQPQHF,TGTGCCAGCAGCTTAGAACACGGCAATCAGCCCCAGCATTTT
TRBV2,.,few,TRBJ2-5,CASRQYQETQYF,TGTGCCAGCAGACAGTACCAAGAGACCCAGTACTTC
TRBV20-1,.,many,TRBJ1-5,CSAREYGQPQHF,TGCAGTGCTAGAGAATATGGTCAGCCCCAGCATTTT
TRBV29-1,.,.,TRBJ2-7,CSVGGNSYEQYF,TGCAGCGTTGGCGGGAATTCCTACGAGCAGTACTTC
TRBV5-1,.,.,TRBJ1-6,CASSWANRGGNSPLHF,TGCGCCAGCAGCTGGGCCAATCGAGGCGGGAATTCACCCCTCCACTTT
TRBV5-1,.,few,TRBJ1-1,CASSFRRISEAFF,TGCGCCAGCAGTTTTCGGAGGATCTCTGAAGCTTTCTTT
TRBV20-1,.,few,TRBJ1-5,CSASLQAFNQPQHF,TGCAGTGCTAGCCTCCAGGCTTTCAATCAGCCCCAGCATTTT
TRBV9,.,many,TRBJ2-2,CASSVVATGELFF,TGTGCCAGCAGCGTAGTAGCCACCGGGGAGCTGTTTTTT
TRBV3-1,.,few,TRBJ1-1,CASSQPGTNTEAFF,TGTGCCAGCAGCCAGCCGGGGACGAACACTGAAGCTTTCTTT
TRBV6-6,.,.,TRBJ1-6,CASSDRNNSPLHF,TGTGCCAGCAGCGACAGAAATAATTCACCCCTCCACTTT
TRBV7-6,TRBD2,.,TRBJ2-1,CASSFASGGHSYNEQFF,TGTGCCAGCAGCTTCGCCAGCGGGGGCCACTCCTACAATGAGCAGTTCTTC
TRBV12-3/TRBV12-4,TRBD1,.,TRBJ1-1,CASSLGPGTGTEAFF,TGTGCCAGCAGTTTAGGCCCCGGGACAGGGACTGAAGCTTTCTTT
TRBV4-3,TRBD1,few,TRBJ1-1,CASSQDRGTENTEAFF,TGCGCCAGCAGCCAAGATCGAGGGACAGAGAACACTGAAGCTTTCTTT
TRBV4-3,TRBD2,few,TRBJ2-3,CASSQDSSGGDTQYF,TGCGCCAGCAGCCAAGATTCCAGCGGGGGAGATACGCAGTATTTT
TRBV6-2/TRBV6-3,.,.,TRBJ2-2,CASSRTRVRNTGELFF,TGTGCCAGCAGCCGGACGCGGGTGAGAAACACCGGGGAGCTGTTTTTT
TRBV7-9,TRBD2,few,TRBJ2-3,CASSDSGAGDTQYF,TGTGCCAGCAGCGATAGCGGGGCTGGGGATACGCAGTATTTT